These 8 T cell receptor beta chains were sequenced from one sample in a study of PD-L1 blockade in urothelial cancer. Data came from immunoSEQ multiplex PCR; TCRdb stores just in-frame clones and leaves some out. The sample contains roughly 90,000 clones, 90% of which appear only once. The source material was PBMCs, sampled around atezolizumab (anti-PD-L1) treatment. These receptors came from a man in his 60s with urothelial cancer.

The rearrangement links TRBV6-5 to TRBJ2-1; the match to TRBD1 covers 10 bases. The CDR3 loop spans 15 amino acids. CDR1 MNHEY and CDR2 SVGAGI come from the germline V gene. V trimming: 4 bases; J trimming: 5 bases; junction bases outside the gene matches: 5. CDR3 amino acids: CASSSAGQGNNEQFF. For the CDR3, the DNA is TGTGCCAGCAGTTCCGCGGGACAGGGGAACAATGAGCAGTTCTTC.

This clone appeared once. The gene calls are TRBV19 and TRBJ2-6; TRBD1 agrees at 8 bases. Germline CDR1 is LNHDA and CDR2 is SQIVND (reference sequence). The J segment lost 0 bases and the V segment lost 6 bases, leaving 13 bases of the junction unmatched. The CDR3 has 19 residues. This CDR3 reads CASSMEGTGTGSGANVLTF. The CDR3 DNA reads as TGTGCCAGTAGCATGGAGGGCACCGGGACAGGCTCTGGGGCCAACGTCCTGACTTTC. Full variable domain (outside the CDR3, taken from reference TRBV19 and TRBJ2-6): DGGITQSPKYLFRKEGQNVTLSCEQNLNHDAMYWYRQDPGQGLRLIYYSQIVNDFQKGDIAEGYSVSREKKESFPLTVTSAQKNPTAFYLCASSMEGTGTGSGANVLTFGAGSRLTVL.

The genes are TRBV5-6 and TRBJ2-7; TRBD1 aligns across 9 bases. This CDR3 comprises 15 residues. V trimming: 4 bases; J trimming: 4 bases; junction bases outside the gene matches: 9. Per the germline V gene, CDR1 is SGHDT and CDR2 is YYEEEE. CDR3 coding DNA: TGTGCCAGCAGCCCGGGGACAGGGAAACTTTACGAGCAGTACTTC. Residues: CASSPGTGKLYEQYF.

The chain combines TRBV5-4 with TRBJ2-3; 11 bases are a match to TRBD2. With 4 bases clipped from V and 3 bases from J, the junction kept 10 bases outside the gene matches. The CDR3 contains 17 residues. Germline V gene sequence: CDR1 SGHNT, CDR2 YYREEE (reference sequence). CDR3 residues: CASSRVSGGAGTDTQYF. The CDR3 region has the DNA TGTGCCAGCAGCCGTGTTAGCGGGGGGGCTGGGACAGATACGCAGTATTTT.

This clone came up a few times. The chain recombines TRBV7-9 with TRBJ2-5; D may be TRBD1 (5 bases). V lost 5 bases and J 1 base, leaving 11 bases between the germline ends. The germline gives CDR1 SEHNR, CDR2 FQNEAQ (reference sequence). The CDR3 totals 14 residues. The CDR3 bases are TGTGCCAGCAGCGAGGACACCAGCCAAGAGACCCAGTACTTC. This codes for CASSEDTSQETQYF. Full variable domain (remainder filled in from reference TRBV7-9 and TRBJ2-5): DTGVSQNPRHKITKRGQNVTFRCDPISEHNRLYWYRQTLGQGPEFLTYFQNEAQLEKSRLLSDRFSAERPKGSFSTLEIQRTEQGDSAMYLCASSEDTSQETQYFGPGTRLLVL.

The CDR3 sequence: CASSVDWDSREQYF. CDR3 DNA sequence: TGTGCCAGCAGCGTAGACTGGGACAGCCGCGAGCAGTACTTC. The chain carries TRBV9 and TRBJ2-7, with 7 bases that match TRBD1. There are 14 residues in the CDR3. Per the germline V gene, CDR1 is SGDLS and CDR2 is YYNGEE. The trim removed 0 bases at V and 6 bases at J, leaving 6 bases unmatched.

The chain joins TRBV6-1 to TRBJ1-6, with D maybe TRBD1 (5 bases). The CDR3 sequence is 16 residues long. The V end was cut by 4 bases, the J end by 0 bases, with 10 bases between. Germline assignment: CDR1 MNHNS and CDR2 SASEGT. The DNA of the CDR3 is TGTGCCAGCAGTGTTATTCAGGGCTCCTATAATTCACCCCTCCACTTT. Translated, it gives CASSVIQGSYNSPLHF.

V is TRBV7-8 and J is TRBJ1-6; 8 positions agree with TRBD1. The V gene end was trimmed by 4 bases and the J gene end by 9 bases; junction bases not matched to a gene: 5. CDR3 length equals 14 residues. The germline V gene has CDR1 SGHVS and CDR2 FQNEAQ. CDR3 nucleotide sequence: TGTGCCAGCAGCTCTAGGACAGGGCTTTCACCCCTCCACTTT. Protein sequence: CASSSRTGLSPLHF.